These 5 T cell receptor beta chains originate from one sample sequenced in a study of cytomegalovirus exposure and HLA in healthy donors. Amplification used 60 Vbeta primers and 13 Jbeta primers. The table came from immunoSEQ multiplex PCR; TCRdb's copy has only in-frame clones and leaves some out. The sample lists roughly 150,000 clones; roughly 80% were seen once. The sequenced sample consisted of PBMCs. The receptors shown here come from a male donor in good health and CMV-seronegative.

The chain couples TRBV4-2 to TRBJ2-5; TRBD2 aligns across 9 bases. The germline CDR1 and CDR2 sequences are LGHNA and YNFKEQ. V trimming: 0 bases; J trimming: 4 bases; junction bases outside the gene matches: 0. CDR3 length: 14 amino acids. The CDR3: CASSQELAGETQYF. CDR3 DNA: TGTGCCAGCAGCCAAGAACTAGCGGGAGAGACCCAGTACTTC.

The chain carries TRBV5-1 and TRBJ2-7; TRBD2 matches at 8 bases. The CDR3 has 16 residues. After removal of 4 bases from V and 0 bases from J, the junction contained 9 bases not matched to a gene. Germline V gives CDR1 SGHRS, CDR2 YFSETQ. The chain's CDR3 is CASSDKRGGSSYEQYF. CDR3 coding DNA: TGCGCCAGCAGCGATAAACGGGGGGGTAGCTCCTACGAGCAGTACTTC.

The CDR3 loop reads CASSYSAGANTEAFF. In nucleotides, the CDR3 is TGTGCCAGCAGTTACTCGGCAGGGGCGAACACTGAAGCTTTCTTT. The gene calls are TRBV6-5 and TRBJ1-1; TRBD1 is a possible D gene (6 bases). The CDR3 runs 15 residues. V dropped 0 bases and J dropped 1 base, with 9 bases sitting between them. Germline V CDR1 and CDR2: MNHEY, SVGAGI.

The chain uses TRBV6-6 and TRBJ2-7; 8 bases align to TRBD1. With V trimmed by 6 bases and J by 3 bases, 4 bases remained unmatched. The CDR3 is 13 amino acids. Germline V gives CDR1 MNHNY, CDR2 SVGAGI (reference sequence). The CDR3 is CASRDRVLYEQYF. Here the CDR3 DNA reads TGTGCCAGCAGGGACAGGGTCCTCTACGAGCAGTACTTC.

The chain has TRBV9 and TRBJ2-5; 10 positions match TRBD2. V shed 4 bases, J shed 5 bases, and the junction held 17 bases outside the gene matches. This CDR3 has 18 amino acids. Germline CDR1 SGDLS, CDR2 YYNGEE. The CDR3 spells CASSQGASGGSMGETQYF. The CDR3 DNA follows: TGTGCCAGCAGCCAAGGGGCTAGCGGGGGCTCTATGGGGGAGACCCAGTACTTC.